This TCR beta chain appears in the sequencing data of a study of blood T cell repertoires in COVID-19. This clone occurred once. Cohort allocation depended upon clinical history that participants reported. The V and J ends lost 6 bases and 2 bases, in that order; junction bases with no gene match: 4. This CDR3 has 13 amino acids. Germline-derived CDR1 and CDR2 are MNHEY and SVGEGT. Source study methods: Reference gene primer amplification in the assay estimated nucleated cell counts. Profiled with immunoSEQ multiplex PCR; TCRdb holds only in-frame clones, not every one. V, J and clone size derive from that table, while D and trimming were established from the DNA sequence. The profile shows 320,000 or so clones, over 75% of them singletons.

Sequenced input: PBMCs or T cells enriched from blood (not recorded which). The V gene is TRBV6-2 or TRBV6-3, the J gene TRBJ2-7, with TRBD1 matching 7 bases. This clonotype was obtained from a man younger than 45 who had recovered from COVID-19. This CDR3 reads CASSRDRPYEQYF. DNA of the CDR3: TGTGCCAGCAGCCGGGACAGACCCTACGAGCAGTACTTC.